This record concerns one TCR beta chain sequence. What this receptor recognizes is not known. Base qualities are not recorded, but no much larger clone differs from it by a single base. The data derive from a study of T cell responses to AZD1222 COVID-19 vaccine (dated by TCRdb to the early 2020s). About the full investigation: AZD1222 recipients given second doses at about 4 weeks or at about 12 weeks were pooled, since spike-specific TCR depth and breadth were not found to differ between the two schedules. TCR sequencing was performed for roughly 240 trial participants, of whom about 200 were given two doses of AZD1222 and 26 were given two doses of MenACWY control vaccine. Enrollment into the trials was organized by age into subgroups of 18-55, 56-69 and 70-plus years, and those subgroups contained roughly 150, 30 and 60 TCR-sequenced participants, respectively.

There are 17 amino acids in the CDR3, from cysteine to phenylalanine inclusive. Of all the DNA, just the CDR3 is kept, 51 bases in frame from base 1. Trimming costs V 1 base and J 5 bases, and their ends lie 20 bases apart. The germline V gene provides CDR1 SGHDN and CDR2 FVKESK. The paper as a whole reports these results and caveats: Most participants were white British and females outnumbered males, and the authors suggested that clonal diversity may have been underestimated. Because no day 14 peak-response samples were available, repertoires were characterized only after the peak T cell response. Nearly half of unique spike-specific TCRs reportedly recognized epitopes outside regions mutated in the B.1.351 and B.1.1.7 variants. The 56-69-year group was small, and its depth increase did not reach significance, likely because of low power. The vaccine-associated CD4 TCRs covered the entire spike protein, and the dominant responses fell in regions 160-218 and 743-854. A significant rise in spike-specific TCR breadth and depth was observed after two AZD1222 doses relative to day 0 and relative to MenACWY recipients. Conclusions about previously exposed vaccinees are limited because only six or seven AZD1222 recipients were SARS-CoV-2 seropositive at baseline.

The time point label corresponds to: baseline before first vaccination. The vaccinee samples were drawn from two UK trials, COV001 and COV002, one of which was a single-blind randomized controlled phase 2/3 trial testing AZD1222 (ChAdOx1 nCoV-19) in healthy adults. Trial participant PBMC samples were collected at day 0 and day 28 after the second dose for TCRbeta chain sequencing. The CDR3 regions of human TCRbeta chains were analyzed by immunosequencing. On the study's bioinformatics: Repertoire TCRs were checked for matches against a reference library of SARS-CoV-2-specific TCRs that had been generated using the MIRA antigen-specificity platform. Breadth meant the fraction of unique TCRs that were SARS-CoV-2-associated, whereas depth meant the fraction of total T cells that were SARS-CoV-2-associated. Each spike-specific TCR was assigned to its reactive spike region and to a CD4 or CD8 class using the MIRA data. Log10-transformed breadth and depth values were compared by one-way ANOVA with Sidak's multiple comparisons tests. In its TCRdb copy, this immuneACCESS table keeps in-frame sequences only and misses some clones. Where compared with another copy, unresolved V genes explain less than half of these, and the others have no known cause. V and J calls and clone size are copied from that table; D and trimming were computed from the DNA. A total of about 150,000 clones appear in this sample, around 94% of them only once. Of the sample, roughly 1.3% falls within the top ten clones.

This sample comprised peripheral blood, obtained on day 0 of AZD1222 vaccination. In this chain, TRBV14 is recombined with TRBJ1-2; no D gene can be assigned with confidence. This TCR came from an adult in good health. The CDR3: CASSQGIPAFQAYGYTF. The base sequence is TGTGCCAGCAGCCAAGGAATCCCGGCCTTCCAGGCGTATGGCTACACCTTC.